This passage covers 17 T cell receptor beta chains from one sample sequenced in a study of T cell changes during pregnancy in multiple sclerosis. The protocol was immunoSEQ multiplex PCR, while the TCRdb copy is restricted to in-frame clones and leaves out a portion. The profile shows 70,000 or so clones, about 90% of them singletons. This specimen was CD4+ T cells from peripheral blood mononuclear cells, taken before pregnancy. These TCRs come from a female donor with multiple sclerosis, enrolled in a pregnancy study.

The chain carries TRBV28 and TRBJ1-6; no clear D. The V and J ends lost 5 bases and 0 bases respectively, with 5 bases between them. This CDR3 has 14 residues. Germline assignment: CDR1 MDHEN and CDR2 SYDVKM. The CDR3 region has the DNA TGTGCCAGCAGTCACAGCTCCTATAATTCACCCCTCCACTTT. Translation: CASSHSSYNSPLHF. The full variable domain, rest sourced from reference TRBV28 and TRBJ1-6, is DVKVTQSSRYLVKRTGEKVFLECVQDMDHENMFWYRQDPGLGLRLIYFSYDVKMKEKGDIPEGYSVSREKKERFSLILESASTNQTSMYLCASSHSSYNSPLHFGNGTRLTVT.

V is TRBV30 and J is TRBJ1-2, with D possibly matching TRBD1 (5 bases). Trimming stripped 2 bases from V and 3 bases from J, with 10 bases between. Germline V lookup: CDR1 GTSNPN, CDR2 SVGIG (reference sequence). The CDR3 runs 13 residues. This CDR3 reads CAWSPGGDYGYTF. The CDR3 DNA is TGTGCCTGGAGTCCGGGAGGGGACTATGGCTACACCTTC.

This chain's CDR3 is CASSLHTPGYNSPLHF. The DNA of the CDR3 is TGTGCCAGCAGTTTACATACTCCAGGCTATAATTCACCCCTCCACTTT. The V call is TRBV28, the J call TRBJ1-6; D is unresolved. CDR1 is MDHEN, CDR2 SYDVKM, per germline. The CDR3 is 16 residues long. The ends were cut back, 2 bases at V and 3 bases at J, with 11 bases in the middle.

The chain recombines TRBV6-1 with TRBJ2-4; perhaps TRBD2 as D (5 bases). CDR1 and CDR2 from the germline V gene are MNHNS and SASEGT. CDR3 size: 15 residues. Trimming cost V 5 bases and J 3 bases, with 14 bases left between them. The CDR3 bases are TGTGCCAGCAGTTCCCCGGGGTTGGGCAAAAACATTCAGTACTTC. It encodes CASSSPGLGKNIQYF.

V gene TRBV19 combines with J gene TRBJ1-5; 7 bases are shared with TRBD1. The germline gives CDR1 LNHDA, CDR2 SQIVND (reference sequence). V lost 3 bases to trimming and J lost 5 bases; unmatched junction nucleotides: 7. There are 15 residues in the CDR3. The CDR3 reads CASSIRQGQYQPQHF. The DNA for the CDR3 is TGTGCCAGTAGTATTAGACAGGGACAGTATCAGCCCCAGCATTTT.

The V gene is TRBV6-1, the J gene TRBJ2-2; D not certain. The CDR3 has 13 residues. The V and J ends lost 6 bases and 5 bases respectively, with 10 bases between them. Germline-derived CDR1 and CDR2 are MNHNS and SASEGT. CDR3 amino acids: CASSPLRTGELFF. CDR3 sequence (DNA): TGTGCCAGCAGCCCCCTGAGGACCGGGGAGCTGTTTTTT.

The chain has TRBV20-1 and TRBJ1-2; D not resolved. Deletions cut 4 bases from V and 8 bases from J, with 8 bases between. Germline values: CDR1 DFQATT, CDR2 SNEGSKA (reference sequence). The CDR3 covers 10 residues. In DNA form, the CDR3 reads TGCAGTGCTATTGAGCTCGGCTACACCTTC. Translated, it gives CSAIELGYTF.

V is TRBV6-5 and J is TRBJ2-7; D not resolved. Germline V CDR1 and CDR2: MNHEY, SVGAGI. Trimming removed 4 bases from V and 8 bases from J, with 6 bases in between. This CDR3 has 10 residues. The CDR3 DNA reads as TGTGCCAGCAGTTCAGGAAAGCAGTACTTC. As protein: CASSSGKQYF.

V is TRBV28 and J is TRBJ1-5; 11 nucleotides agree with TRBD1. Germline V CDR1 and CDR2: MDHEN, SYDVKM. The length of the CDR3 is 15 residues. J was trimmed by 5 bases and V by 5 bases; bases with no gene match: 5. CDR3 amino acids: CASSPRGQGDQPQHF. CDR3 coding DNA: TGTGCCAGCAGTCCGAGGGGACAGGGGGATCAGCCCCAGCATTTT.

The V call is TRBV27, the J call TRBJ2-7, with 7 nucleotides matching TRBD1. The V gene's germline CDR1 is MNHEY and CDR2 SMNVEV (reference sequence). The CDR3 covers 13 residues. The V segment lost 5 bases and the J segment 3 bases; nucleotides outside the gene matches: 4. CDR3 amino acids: CASSPNRGYEQYF. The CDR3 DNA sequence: TGTGCCAGCAGTCCCAACAGGGGCTACGAGCAGTACTTC.

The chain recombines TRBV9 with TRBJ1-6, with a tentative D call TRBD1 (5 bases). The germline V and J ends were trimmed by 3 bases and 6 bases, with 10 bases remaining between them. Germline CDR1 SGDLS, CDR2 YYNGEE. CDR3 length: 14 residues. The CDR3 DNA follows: TGTGCCAGCAGCGCAGGGACTTCTAATTCACCCCTCCACTTT. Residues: CASSAGTSNSPLHF.

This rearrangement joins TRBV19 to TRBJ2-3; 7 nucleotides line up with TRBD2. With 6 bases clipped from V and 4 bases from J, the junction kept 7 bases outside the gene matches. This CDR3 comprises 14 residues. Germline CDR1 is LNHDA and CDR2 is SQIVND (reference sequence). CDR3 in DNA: TGTGCCAGTAGGAGAACTACTAGCGCAGATACGCAGTATTTT. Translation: CASRRTTSADTQYF.

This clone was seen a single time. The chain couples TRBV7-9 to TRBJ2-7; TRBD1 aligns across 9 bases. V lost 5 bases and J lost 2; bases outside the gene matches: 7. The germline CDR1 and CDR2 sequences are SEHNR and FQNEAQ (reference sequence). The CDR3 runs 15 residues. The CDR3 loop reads CASSPPGQGTYEQYF. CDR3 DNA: TGTGCCAGCAGCCCGCCGGGACAGGGTACCTACGAGCAGTACTTC.

The CDR3 sequence: CARTVPWGHRENTEAFF. Here the CDR3 DNA reads TGTGCCAGAACCGTGCCCTGGGGGCACCGGGAGAACACTGAAGCTTTCTTT. The chain employs TRBV5-3 and TRBJ1-1; possible D gene TRBD1, 6 bases. TRBV5-3 qualifies as an ORF whose function is uncertain. Trimming cost V 6 bases and J 1 base, with 22 bases left between them. The CDR3 runs to 17 residues.

CDR3 region: CASIKNTEAFF. For the CDR3, the DNA is TGTGCCAGCATCAAAAACACTGAAGCTTTCTTT. The chain combines TRBV25-1 with TRBJ1-1; D is uncertain. This CDR3 is built from 11 residues. The ends were cut back, 7 bases at V and 2 bases at J, with 5 bases in the middle. Germline CDR1 reads MGHDK; CDR2 reads SYGVNS.

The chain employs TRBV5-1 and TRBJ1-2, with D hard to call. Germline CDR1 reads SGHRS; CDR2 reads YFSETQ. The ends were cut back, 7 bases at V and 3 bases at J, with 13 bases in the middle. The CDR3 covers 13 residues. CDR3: CASAGTPDYGYTF. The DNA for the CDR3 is TGCGCCAGCGCAGGAACCCCTGACTATGGCTACACCTTC.

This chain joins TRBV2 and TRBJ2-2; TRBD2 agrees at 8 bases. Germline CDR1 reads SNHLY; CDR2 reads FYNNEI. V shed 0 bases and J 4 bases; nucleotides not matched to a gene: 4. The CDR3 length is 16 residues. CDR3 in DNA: TGTGCCAGCAGTGAAGCGGGACTAGTGCGCACCGGGGAGCTGTTTTTT. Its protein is CASSEAGLVRTGELFF.